The following is a TCR beta chain sequence with its context. Its antigen remains unknown. The data belong to a study of T cell responses to AZD1222 COVID-19 vaccine. For the study at large: Second-dose intervals of approximately 4 or approximately 12 weeks were pooled. Overall study findings and caveats: Only after the peak T cell response were repertoires sampled.

Method: immunoSEQ multiplex PCR; TCRdb's copy keeps in-frame clones and lacks some. The table has about 83,000 clones, about 82% seen once. Germline-derived CDR1 and CDR2 are MNHEY and SVGAGI. The V and J ends lost 11 bases and 0 bases respectively, with 10 bases between them. This CDR3 is 12 amino acids long. J is TRBJ1-1 and V is TRBV6-5; a possible D gene is TRBD1 (5 bases). The clonotype was recovered from an adult in good health. Sequenced material: peripheral blood, taken on day 0 of AZD1222 vaccination. CDR3 in amino acids: CAVQGMNTEAFF. CDR3 DNA: TGTGCCGTTCAGGGAATGAACACTGAAGCTTTCTTT.